A single T cell receptor (beta chain) is shown here with its context. Its target is unknown. Other DNA sequences within the sample encode an identical CDR3. The CDR3 totals 16 residues. Looked up from germline, CDR1 is MNHEY and CDR2 is SVGAGI. Trimming left V 0 bases short and J 1 base short, with 7 bases between. The sample belongs to a study of T cell responses to AZD1222 COVID-19 vaccine. Study-wide results and caveats: Seropositive status at baseline applied to only five or six AZD1222 recipients. Donors were mostly white British, more females; clonal diversity possibly underestimated. After two AZD1222 doses, spike-specific TCR breadth and depth rose versus day 0.

Libraries were prepared by immunoSEQ multiplex PCR; TCRdb keeps only in-frame clonotypes and omits some of them. Among more than 100,000 clones listed, 88% were seen once. The chain joins TRBV6-5 to TRBJ2-6; D may be TRBD1 (6 bases). This TCR was sampled from an adult in good health. The sample here was peripheral blood, taken on day 0 of AZD1222 vaccination. The CDR3 bases are TGTGCCAGCAGTTACTCAGGGGGTTCTGGGGCCAACGTCCTGACTTTC. As protein: CASSYSGGSGANVLTF.